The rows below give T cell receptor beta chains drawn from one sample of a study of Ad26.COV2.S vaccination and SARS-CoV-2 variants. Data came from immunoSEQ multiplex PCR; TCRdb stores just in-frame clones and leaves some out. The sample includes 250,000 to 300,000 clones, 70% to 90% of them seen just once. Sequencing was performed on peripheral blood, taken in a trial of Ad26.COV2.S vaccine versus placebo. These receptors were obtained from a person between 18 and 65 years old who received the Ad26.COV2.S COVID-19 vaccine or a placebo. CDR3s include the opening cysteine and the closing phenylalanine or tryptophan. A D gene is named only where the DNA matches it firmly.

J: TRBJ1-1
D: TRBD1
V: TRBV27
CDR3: CASRDRVTNTEAFF

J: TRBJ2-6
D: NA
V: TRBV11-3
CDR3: CASSPYPTSGANVLTF

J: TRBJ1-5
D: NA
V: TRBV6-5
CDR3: CASANPGGGNQPQHF

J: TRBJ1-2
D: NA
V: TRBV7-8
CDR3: CASSLAGAPYAGTF

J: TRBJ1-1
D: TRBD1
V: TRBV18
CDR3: CASSPGTGLPNTEAFF

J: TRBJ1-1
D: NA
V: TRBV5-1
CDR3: CASSLGGGPGTEAFF

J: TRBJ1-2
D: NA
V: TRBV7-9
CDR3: CASSFAGAYGYTF

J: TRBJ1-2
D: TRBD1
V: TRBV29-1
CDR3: CSVDPRGRDGYTF

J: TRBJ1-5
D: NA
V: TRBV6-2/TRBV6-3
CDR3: CASSYSGHQPQHF

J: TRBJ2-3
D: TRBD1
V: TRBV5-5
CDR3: CASSLGGRGQDTQYF

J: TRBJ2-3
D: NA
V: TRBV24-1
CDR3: CATSDLGLPADTQYF

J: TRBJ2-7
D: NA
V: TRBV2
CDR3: CASSELPRGERYF

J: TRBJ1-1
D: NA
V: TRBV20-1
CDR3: CSVWISPTAFF

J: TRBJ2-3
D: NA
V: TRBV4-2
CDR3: CASSQAVRAGPGDTQYF

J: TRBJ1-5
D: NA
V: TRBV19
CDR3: CASSINGGSNQPQHF

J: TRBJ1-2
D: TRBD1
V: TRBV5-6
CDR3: CASRVGQGMGGYGYTF

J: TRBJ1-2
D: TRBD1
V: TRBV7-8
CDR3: CASGRTGGNYGYTF

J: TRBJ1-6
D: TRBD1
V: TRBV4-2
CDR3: CASSQVGTVIPPLHF

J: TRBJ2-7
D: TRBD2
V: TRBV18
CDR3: CASSPTSGGYEQYF

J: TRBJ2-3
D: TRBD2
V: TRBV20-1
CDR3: CSASLRGGPRTDTQYF

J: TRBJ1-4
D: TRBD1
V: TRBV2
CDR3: CASRPGQGYWDEKLFF

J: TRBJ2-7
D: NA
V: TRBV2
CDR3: CASSPAYEQYF

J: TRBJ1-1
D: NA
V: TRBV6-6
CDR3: CASSYVGGAFF

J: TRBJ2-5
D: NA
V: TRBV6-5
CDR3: CASSYSIRTVETQYF

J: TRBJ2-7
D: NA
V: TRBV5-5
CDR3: CASSFWGPYEQYF

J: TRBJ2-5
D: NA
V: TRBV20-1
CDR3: CSASISGGHGETQYF

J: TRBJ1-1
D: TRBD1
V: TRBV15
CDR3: CATSRGGQGHTEAFF